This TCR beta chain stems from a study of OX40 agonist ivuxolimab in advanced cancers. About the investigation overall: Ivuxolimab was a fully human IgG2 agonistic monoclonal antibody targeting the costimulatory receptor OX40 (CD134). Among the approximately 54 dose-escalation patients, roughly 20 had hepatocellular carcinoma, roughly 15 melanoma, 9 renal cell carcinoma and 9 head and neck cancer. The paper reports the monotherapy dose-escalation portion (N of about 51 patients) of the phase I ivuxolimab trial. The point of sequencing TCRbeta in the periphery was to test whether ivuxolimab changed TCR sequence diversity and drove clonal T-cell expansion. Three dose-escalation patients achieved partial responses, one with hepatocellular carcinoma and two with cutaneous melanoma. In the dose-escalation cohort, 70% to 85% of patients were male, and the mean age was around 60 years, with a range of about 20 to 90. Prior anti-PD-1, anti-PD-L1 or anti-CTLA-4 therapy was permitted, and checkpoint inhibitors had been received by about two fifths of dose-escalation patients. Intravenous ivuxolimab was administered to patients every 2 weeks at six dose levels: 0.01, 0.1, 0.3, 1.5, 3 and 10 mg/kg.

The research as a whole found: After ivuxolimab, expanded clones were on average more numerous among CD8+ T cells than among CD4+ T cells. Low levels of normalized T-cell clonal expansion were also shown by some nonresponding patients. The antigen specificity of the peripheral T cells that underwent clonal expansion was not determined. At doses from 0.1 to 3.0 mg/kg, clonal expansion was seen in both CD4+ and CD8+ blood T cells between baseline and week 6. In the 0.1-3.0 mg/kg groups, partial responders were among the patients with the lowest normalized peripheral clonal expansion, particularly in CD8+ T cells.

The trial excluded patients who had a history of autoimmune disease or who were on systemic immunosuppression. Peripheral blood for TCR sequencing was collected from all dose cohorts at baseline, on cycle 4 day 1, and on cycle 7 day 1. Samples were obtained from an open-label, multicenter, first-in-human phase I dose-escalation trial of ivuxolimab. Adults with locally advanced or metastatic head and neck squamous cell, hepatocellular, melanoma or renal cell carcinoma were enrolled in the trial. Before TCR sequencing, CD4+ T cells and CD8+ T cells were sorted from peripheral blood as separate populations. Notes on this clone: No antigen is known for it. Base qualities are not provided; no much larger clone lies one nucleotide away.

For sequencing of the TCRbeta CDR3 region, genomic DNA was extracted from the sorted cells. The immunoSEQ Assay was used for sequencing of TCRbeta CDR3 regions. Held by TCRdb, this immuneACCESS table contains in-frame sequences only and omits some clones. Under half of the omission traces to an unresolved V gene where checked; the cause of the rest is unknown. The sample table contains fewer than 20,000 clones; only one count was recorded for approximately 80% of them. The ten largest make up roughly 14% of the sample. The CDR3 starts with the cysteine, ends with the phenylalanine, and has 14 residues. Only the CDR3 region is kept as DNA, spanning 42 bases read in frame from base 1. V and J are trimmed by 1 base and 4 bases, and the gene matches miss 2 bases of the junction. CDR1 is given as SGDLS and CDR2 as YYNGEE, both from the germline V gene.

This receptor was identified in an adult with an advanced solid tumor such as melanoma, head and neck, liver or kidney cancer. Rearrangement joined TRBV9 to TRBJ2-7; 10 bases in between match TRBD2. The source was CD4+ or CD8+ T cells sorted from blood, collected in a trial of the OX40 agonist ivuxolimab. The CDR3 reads CASSVSGRAYEQYF. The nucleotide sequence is TGTGCCAGCAGCGTAAGCGGGAGGGCGTACGAGCAGTACTTC.